These 27 T cell receptor beta chains were sequenced from one sample in a study of T-cell reconstitution after alpha-beta-depleted transplantation in children. For TCRbeta, the library was prepared with unique molecular identifiers. TCRdb analysed the PCR reads with MiXCR anew, one entry per CDR3 protein. The data hold approximately 520,000 distinct CDR3 sequences, with about an eighth observed a single time. The sequenced sample was PBMCs, mostly from graft donor cells, obtained 180 days after TCRalphabeta/CD19-depleted stem cell transplant. The receptors stem from a female patient younger than 10 who had a stem cell transplant for aplastic anemia, so the T cells may come from the graft donor.

The rearrangement joins TRBV7-9 to TRBJ1-2; TRBD1 aligns across 7 bases. The CDR3 length is 15 residues. Germline CDR1 SEHNR, CDR2 FQNEAQ (reference sequence). The junction had 5 bases not matched to a gene; V was cut back by 3 bases and J by 1 base. The CDR3 sequence: CASSFGTVDNYGYTF. The CDR3 region has the DNA TGTGCCAGCAGCTTCGGGACAGTGGATAACTATGGCTACACCTTC.

V usage is TRBV7-8 and J usage is TRBJ2-2; 10 bases fit TRBD1. Germline CDR1 is SGHVS and CDR2 is FQNEAQ. This CDR3 is 16 amino acids long. The V and J ends lost 5 bases and 4 bases, in that order; junction bases with no gene match: 7. The CDR3: CASSRQGALGTGELFF. The DNA for the CDR3 is TGTGCCAGCAGCCGACAGGGGGCGCTGGGCACCGGGGAGCTGTTTTTT.

The rearrangement uses TRBV6-5 and TRBJ1-2, with a possible D match to TRBD1 (5 bases). The germline V gene encodes CDR1 MNHEY and CDR2 SVGAGI. This CDR3 has 15 residues. The ends were cut back, 0 bases at V and 4 bases at J, with 12 bases in the middle. This CDR3 is CASSYSGDGFYGYTF. CDR3 DNA: TGTGCCAGCAGTTACTCGGGGGACGGTTTCTATGGCTACACCTTC.

The chain has TRBV30 and TRBJ2-5; 8 bases agree with TRBD2. Per the germline V gene, CDR1 is GTSNPN and CDR2 is SVGIG (reference sequence). The CDR3 extends over 12 amino acids. The junction had 1 base not matched to a gene; V was cut back by 3 bases and J by 4 bases. DNA of the CDR3: TGTGCCTGGAGGCGGGAGGTAGAGACCCAGTACTTC. It specifies CAWRREVETQYF. Full variable domain (rest looked up from reference TRBV30 and TRBJ2-5): SQTIHQWPATLVQPVGSPLSLECTVEGTSNPNLYWYRQAAGRGLQLLFYSVGIGQISSEVPQNLSASRPQDRQFILSSKKLLLSDSGFYLCAWRREVETQYFGPGTRLLVL.

In this sample, this clonotype turned up many times. The chain has TRBV10-3 and TRBJ1-1; D possibly corresponds to TRBD1 (5 bases). The CDR3 runs 12 residues. Trimming took 4 bases from V and 7 from J, leaving 10 bases between them. Looked up from germline, CDR1 is ENHRY and CDR2 is SYGVKD. This chain's CDR3 is CAISVEGLEAFF. CDR3 bases: TGTGCCATCAGTGTAGAGGGACTTGAAGCTTTCTTT.

This clonotype was found a few times. The rearrangement uses TRBV5-6 and TRBJ2-7; tentatively, D is TRBD1 (5 bases). The CDR3 consists of 16 residues. Deletions cut 7 bases from V and 3 bases from J, with 23 bases between. Germline CDR1 and CDR2: SGHDT and YYEEEE. The CDR3 DNA is TGTGCCAGCCAATTTCGTGTGTCAGGGCGGAACTACGAGCAGTACTTC. It specifies CASQFRVSGRNYEQYF.

This clonotype showed up just a few times. CDR3 sequence (DNA): TGTGCCAGCAGTTACGGGACTAGCGGGGACTACAATGAGCAGTTCTTC. It is translated as CASSYGTSGDYNEQFF. The chain is built from TRBV6-2 or TRBV6-3 and TRBJ2-1, with 13 nucleotides matching TRBD2. This CDR3 comprises 16 residues. V shed 2 bases, J shed 3 bases, and the junction held 1 base outside the gene matches. Per germline, CDR1 MNHEY and CDR2 SVGEGT.

The rearrangement links TRBV7-2 to TRBJ2-1, with 14 positions matching TRBD2. V lost 1 base and J lost 10; bases outside the gene matches: 6. This CDR3 spans 16 amino acids. Germline V CDR1 and CDR2: SGHTA, FQGNSA. The CDR3 nucleotides read TGTGCCAGCAGCTTAGACGGGACTAGCGGGAGCGTGGAGCAGTTCTTC. Protein: CASSLDGTSGSVEQFF.

This clonotype was seen a few times. This chain links TRBV6-1 with TRBJ2-7; D possibly corresponds to TRBD2 (5 bases). The length of the CDR3 is 16 residues. Per the germline V gene, CDR1 is MNHNS and CDR2 is SASEGT. The germline V and J ends were trimmed by 7 bases and 4 bases, with 23 bases remaining between them. This chain's CDR3 is CASIRITGNPPYEQYF. The CDR3 DNA sequence: TGTGCCAGCATAAGGATAACCGGGAACCCGCCTTACGAGCAGTACTTC.

This clonotype was seen more than once but under ten times. The chain links TRBV20-1 to TRBJ2-7; tentative D call: TRBD2 (5 bases). Germline assignment: CDR1 DFQATT and CDR2 SNEGSKA (reference sequence). This CDR3 is 14 amino acids long. V gave up 1 base and J gave up 4 bases, with 14 bases separating them. In DNA form, the CDR3 reads TGCAGTGCTAGAGGACGGGGTACGGGGTACGAGCAGTACTTC. Translating gives CSARGRGTGYEQYF.

In its sample, this clonotype was seen a few times. The V gene is TRBV27, the J gene TRBJ2-7; D gene uncertain. Trimming cost V 7 bases and J 2 bases, with 9 bases left between them. Germline assignment: CDR1 MNHEY and CDR2 SMNVEV (reference sequence). This CDR3 region has 12 residues. CDR3 protein: CASISRTYEQYF. Here the CDR3 DNA reads TGTGCCAGCATCAGCCGTACCTACGAGCAGTACTTC.

The chain combines TRBV4-3 with TRBJ1-5; no reliable D call. V dropped 3 bases and J dropped 3 bases, with 9 bases sitting between them. Germline CDR1 and CDR2: LGHNA and YSLEER. CDR3 size: 14 residues. The chain's CDR3 is CASSQRLDNQPQHF. DNA of the CDR3: TGCGCCAGCAGCCAGCGTTTGGACAATCAGCCCCAGCATTTT.

This clonotype turned up a few times. This chain uses TRBV3-1 with TRBJ2-7, with a possible D match to TRBD2 (5 bases). Germline V gene lookup returns CDR1 LGHDT and CDR2 YNNKEL (reference sequence). This CDR3 comprises 14 residues. V lost 0 bases, J lost 3 bases, and 9 bases lay in between. The CDR3 region is CASSQDTGYYEQYV. The CDR3 nucleotides read TGTGCCAGCAGCCAAGATACGGGGTACTACGAGCAGTACGTC.

Here the CDR3 DNA reads TGCGCCAGCAGCTTTGGGCCGGGGGGTTACGAGCAGTACGTC. Translated: CASSFGPGGYEQYV. The chain couples TRBV5-1 to TRBJ2-7; TRBD2 aligns across 7 bases. CDR3 size: 14 residues. Unmatched junction bases numbered 6, after V lost 2 bases and J lost 4 bases. Germline V gene data show CDR1 as SGHRS and CDR2 as YFSETQ.

V and J are TRBV7-9 and TRBJ1-2, with TRBD1 as a possible D gene (5 bases). Trimming cost V 1 base and J 2 bases, with 11 bases left between them. The germline V gene encodes CDR1 SEHNR and CDR2 FQNEAQ (reference sequence). The CDR3 has 15 residues. The CDR3 spells CASSLDPGYNYGYTF. The CDR3 DNA is TGTGCCAGCAGCTTAGATCCAGGGTACAACTATGGCTACACCTTC.

The gene calls are TRBV28 and TRBJ2-7, with 11 bases lining up with TRBD1. J lost 3 bases, V lost 2 bases, and 3 bases had no gene match. Germline V gene lookup returns CDR1 MDHEN and CDR2 SYDVKM. The CDR3 length is 15 residues. The CDR3 DNA reads as TGTGCCAGCAGTTTAGACGGGACAGGGGGCTACGAGCAGTACTTC. Protein: CASSLDGTGGYEQYF. The whole variable domain, remainder taken from reference TRBV28 and TRBJ2-7, is DVKVTQSSRYLVKRTGEKVFLECVQDMDHENMFWYRQDPGLGLRLIYFSYDVKMKEKGDIPEGYSVSREKKERFSLILESASTNQTSMYLCASSLDGTGGYEQYFGPGTRLTVT.

The sample holds many counts of this clonotype. The V and J genes are TRBV9 and TRBJ2-5; 7 nucleotides agree with TRBD2. Trimming took 0 bases from V and 0 from J; bases not matched to a gene: 2. The germline gives CDR1 SGDLS, CDR2 YYNGEE. The CDR3 has 15 residues. The CDR3 region is CASSVGGSYQETQYF. The CDR3 DNA reads as TGTGCCAGCAGCGTAGGCGGGAGCTACCAAGAGACCCAGTACTTC.

This clonotype has only a few counts. This chain uses TRBV28 with TRBJ1-2; 9 bases are a match to TRBD1. CDR3 length equals 14 residues. V lost 6 bases, J lost 5 bases, and 7 bases stayed unmatched. Looked up from germline, CDR1 is MDHEN and CDR2 is SYDVKM. CDR3 in amino acids: CASSRGQGLYGYTF. CDR3 in DNA: TGTGCCAGCAGCCGAGGACAGGGGCTGTATGGCTACACCTTC.

V usage is TRBV18 and J usage is TRBJ1-3, with 10 bases lining up with TRBD1. Germline V gene lookup returns CDR1 KGHSH and CDR2 LQKENI. Trimming cost V 3 bases and J 2 bases; bases outside gene matches: 7. The CDR3 spans 17 residues. The CDR3 sequence is CASSPIGTGETGNTIYF. CDR3 sequence (DNA): TGTGCCAGCTCACCGATCGGGACAGGGGAGACTGGAAACACCATATATTTT. Variable domain in full (rest from reference TRBV18 and TRBJ1-3): NAGVMQNPRHLVRRRGQEARLRCSPMKGHSHVYWYRQLPEEGLKFMVYLQKENIIDESGMPKERFSAEFPKEGPSILRIQQVVRGDSAAYFCASSPIGTGETGNTIYFGEGSWLTVV.

This clonotype occurred a few times. The V gene is TRBV5-1, the J gene TRBJ2-2, with 9 bases fitting TRBD2. The CDR3 has 16 amino acids. The junction had 4 bases not matched to a gene; V was cut back by 4 bases and J by 0 bases. Looked up from germline, CDR1 is SGHRS and CDR2 is YFSETQ. CDR3 sequence (DNA): TGCGCCAGCAGCGACCCTAGCGGGGCGAACACCGGGGAGCTGTTTTTT. Translation gives CASSDPSGANTGELFF.

This clonotype was seen a handful of times. The rearrangement joins TRBV18 to TRBJ1-3, with a possible D match to TRBD1 (6 bases). The V end was cut by 2 bases, the J end by 4 bases, with 15 bases between. Germline assignment: CDR1 KGHSH and CDR2 LQKENI. CDR3 size: 16 residues. As DNA, the CDR3 is TGTGCCAGCTCACCAATTTCAACCGGGACAGGAAACACCATATATTTT. This sequence encodes CASSPISTGTGNTIYF.

CDR3 coding DNA: TGCGCCAGCAGGACTTCCTCCTACAATGAGCAGTTCTTC. Translation gives CASRTSSYNEQFF. The chain joins TRBV5-1 to TRBJ2-1; no firm D call. This CDR3 is built from 13 residues. V lost 5 bases and J 0 bases, leaving 6 bases between the germline ends. The germline V gene has CDR1 SGHRS and CDR2 YFSETQ.

The genes are TRBV12-3 or TRBV12-4 and TRBJ2-1, with 8 bases matching TRBD1. CDR3 length equals 17 residues. Trimming removed 0 bases from V and 5 bases from J; junction bases left unmatched: 9. CDR3 amino acids: CASSLASTGARHNEQFF. CDR3 in DNA: TGTGCCAGCAGTTTAGCTTCGACAGGGGCAAGACACAATGAGCAGTTCTTC.

V usage is TRBV12-3 or TRBV12-4 and J usage is TRBJ2-3; TRBD2 matches 8 bases. CDR3 length: 16 amino acids. J lost 6 bases, V lost 3 bases, and 11 bases had no gene match. CDR3 nucleotide sequence: TGTGCCAGCAGTTTGACTAGTAGCGGGACCTCTGATACGCAGTATTTT. Protein: CASSLTSSGTSDTQYF.

Points on this clonotype: A single base separates this from a much larger clone, so it may be a read error. The rearrangement links TRBV11-2 to TRBJ2-2, with D possibly TRBD1 on 6 matching bases. CDR1 and CDR2 from the germline V gene are SGHAT and FQNNGV. This CDR3 is 16 amino acids long. This chain's CDR3 is CASSLVAGVNTGEPFF. DNA for the CDR3: TGTGCCAGCAGCTTAGTTGCAGGGGTGAACACCGGGGAGCCGTTTTTT.

Note on this clonotype: This may arise from a read error, as a much more abundant clone is one base away. The chain carries TRBV7-3 and TRBJ2-1, with no clear D. The CDR3 extends over 15 amino acids. Trimming shortened V by 0 bases and J by 0 bases, and 6 bases separated the two germline ends. Per germline, CDR1 SGHTA and CDR2 FQGTGA. In DNA form, the CDR3 reads TGTGCCAGCAGCTTAACGCGGAGCTCCTACAATGAGCAGTTCTTC. It translates to CASSLTRSSYNEQFF.

The chain couples TRBV19 to TRBJ1-5; D might be TRBD1 (5 bases). CDR1 and CDR2 (germline): LNHDA, SQIVND (reference sequence). The CDR3 runs to 14 residues. V was clipped by 9 bases and J by 1 base, with 13 bases between them. As DNA, the CDR3 is TGTGCCAGCACAGGAGTACCAAGCAATCAGCCCCAGCATTTT. Translating gives CASTGVPSNQPQHF. Looking up the rest from reference TRBV19 and TRBJ1-5 gives the full variable domain: DGGITQSPKYLFRKEGQNVTLSCEQNLNHDAMYWYRQDPGQGLRLIYYSQIVNDFQKGDIAEGYSVSREKKESFPLTVTSAQKNPTAFYLCASTGVPSNQPQHFGDGTRLSIL.